This TCR beta chain was obtained from a study of early T cells in non-severe SARS-CoV-2 infection (dated by TCRdb to about 2021). Turning to the overall study: Because TCR sequencing relied on bulk RNA taken from unsorted whole blood, pairing of alpha and beta chains was not possible. What the research found in general, with its limitations: VDJdb matching was skewed toward anti-spike CD8 responses, so virus-specific expansions were likely underestimated and private and CD4 specificities were missed.

The germline V gene encodes CDR1 MNHEY and CDR2 SVGAGI. Including the terminal cysteine and phenylalanine, the CDR3 comprises 17 residues. Only CDR3 DNA remains: 51 bases, in frame from the first base. At the junction V is shortened by 0 bases and J by 2 bases; bases outside the gene matches: 9. The library came from 5' RACE. The run used a NextSeq 500. Unique molecular identifiers were attached to individual cDNA molecules in the TCR library protocol so that sequencing error and PCR bias could be corrected. Both TCR alpha and beta chains were sequenced, and tight co-correlation was observed between alpha and beta sequence abundances in each sample. The original methods were these. V gene, J gene and CDR3 annotation of TCR sequences was performed with Decombinator V4. TCRs were defined as expanded if a significant change between any two time points was detected under a Poisson model with p below 0.0001. Abundances of TCRs were expressed as counts per million after normalisation to the total number of TCRs sequenced in each sample. MAIT TCRs were defined by TRAV1-2 paired with TRAJ12, TRAJ20 or TRAJ33, and iNKT TCRs by TRAV10 paired with TRAJ18. A search of VDJdb, accessed on 1 November 2021, was run for TCRs annotated to CMV, EBV and SARS-CoV-2, with TCRs annotated for multiple antigens excluded. Clones were called with MiXCR by TCRdb after fastp trimmed the public reads at Q25, and only in-frame beta chains were retained. Rows with a matching CDR3 protein are joined into one entry that keeps the most common DNA and genes. None of the V and J calls come from the authors' own analysis; TCRdb made them. The sample includes around 92,000 distinct CDR3 sequences, with approximately 11% observed a single time. The top ten clones comprise 5.1% of the sample.

This clonotype was counted between two and nine times. Its specific antigen is unknown. No base qualities exist here, and no much larger clone lies one base off it. The study was a case-control design nested within a healthcare worker cohort in London, UK, with weekly nasopharyngeal swab PCR tests and blood sampling. Between 23 and 31 March 2020, the week of the UK lockdown, healthcare workers were enrolled and then followed up weekly for as long as 16 weeks. The chain couples TRBV6-5 to TRBJ1-2; TRBD1 matches 7 bases in the middle. Input material: whole blood. The receptor comes from an adult who was a healthcare worker with PCR-confirmed SARS-CoV-2 infection or an uninfected control (not recorded which). The nucleotide sequence reads TGTGCCAGCAGTTACTCGTTTCCGACAGGGCAGAACTATGGCTACACCTTC. Translated, this gives CASSYSFPTGQNYGYTF.